The rows below give T cell receptor beta chains drawn from one sample of a study of cytomegalovirus exposure and HLA in healthy donors. Profiled with immunoSEQ multiplex PCR; TCRdb holds only in-frame clones, not every one. This sample has roughly 250,000 clones, with 65% to 85% found just once. Sequenced sample: PBMCs. The receptors shown here come from a female donor in good health and CMV-seronegative. The CDR3 runs from the conserved cysteine through the conserved F or W. The order of the fields is CDR3 protein, CDR3 DNA, clone size, J gene, V gene, D gene. A D gene is named only where the DNA matches it firmly. Expanded clones get a size class; other rows say once, few or many, or leave the size out.

CASSSGGSNQPQHF,TGCGCCAGCAGTTCAGGGGGTAGCAATCAGCCCCAGCATTTT,once,TRBJ1-5,TRBV10-1,TRBD1
CASSLTGTAELFF,TGTGCCAGCAGTTTAACGGGGACAGCCGAACTGTTTTTT,once,TRBJ1-4,TRBV27,TRBD1
CASSQETGGYEQYF,TGCGCCAGCAGCCAGGAAACAGGGGGCTACGAGCAGTACTTC,-,TRBJ2-7,TRBV4-1,TRBD1
CASSFGQPEGQYF,TGTGCCAGCAGTTTCGGGCAGCCCGAGGGGCAGTACTTC,-,TRBJ2-7,TRBV28,-
CASLTGETQYF,TGTGCCAGTTTAACCGGGGAGACCCAGTACTTC,-,TRBJ2-5,TRBV2,-
CASSLGRGSTEAFF,TGCGCCAGCAGCTTAGGGCGGGGGAGTACTGAAGCTTTCTTT,-,TRBJ1-1,TRBV5-1,-
CASSFQGLAGINEQFF,TGTGCCAGCAGTTTTCAGGGGCTAGCGGGAATCAATGAGCAGTTCTTC,-,TRBJ2-1,TRBV28,TRBD2
CASSLSGRSYEQYF,TGTGCCAGCAGCTTAAGCGGGAGGTCCTACGAGCAGTACTTC,-,TRBJ2-7,TRBV5-6,TRBD2
CASSLLTAGGRDEQYF,TGTGCCAGCAGCTTATTGACAGCGGGAGGGCGAGACGAGCAGTACTTC,few,TRBJ2-7,TRBV11-1,TRBD2
CASSQWGGANTGELFF,TGTGCCAGCAGCCAATGGGGAGGGGCCAACACCGGGGAGCTGTTTTTT,once,TRBJ2-2,TRBV16,TRBD2
CASSEWETSGTDTQYF,TGTGCCAGCAGTGAATGGGAGACTAGCGGCACAGATACGCAGTATTTT,-,TRBJ2-3,TRBV6-1,TRBD2
CASSLGGYSNQPQHF,TGTGCCAGCAGCTTAGGAGGGTATAGCAATCAGCCCCAGCATTTT,-,TRBJ1-5,TRBV7-8,-
CASSSPLASGGETQYF,TGTGCCAGCAGCTCCCCACTAGCGTCGGGGGGAGAGACCCAGTACTTC,-,TRBJ2-5,TRBV13,TRBD2
CASSLGYANTGELFF,TGCGCCAGCAGCCTCGGGTACGCGAACACCGGGGAGCTGTTTTTT,-,TRBJ2-2,TRBV4-1,-
CASSARRGLGGYTF,TGTGCCAGTAGTGCCCGGAGGGGTTTGGGAGGCTACACCTTC,once,TRBJ1-2,TRBV19,-
CAWSTTGSYGYTF,TGCGCCTGGAGTACTACAGGATCCTATGGCTACACCTTC,-,TRBJ1-2,TRBV5-1,-
CASSFPAPLAGVPYEQYF,TGTGCCAGCAGTTTCCCCGCACCACTAGCGGGAGTCCCCTACGAGCAGTACTTC,-,TRBJ2-7,TRBV27,TRBD2
CASSAQNEQFF,TGTGCCAGCAGCGCCCAGAATGAGCAGTTCTTC,few,TRBJ2-1,TRBV13,-
CASSGDRGRTSGYEQYF,TGTGCCAGCAGCGGTGACAGGGGGCGGACTAGCGGCTACGAGCAGTACTTC,-,TRBJ2-7,TRBV7-9,-
CASSFGTATEAFF,TGTGCCAGCAGTTTCGGGACAGCGACTGAAGCTTTCTTT,-,TRBJ1-1,TRBV27,TRBD1
CSAAKASGQETQYF,TGCAGCGCGGCAAAGGCTAGCGGACAAGAGACCCAGTACTTC,-,TRBJ2-5,TRBV29-1,TRBD2
CASITGVTEAFF,TGTGCCAGCATTACAGGGGTGACTGAAGCTTTCTTT,-,TRBJ1-1,TRBV6-1,TRBD1
CASSLDRDLARAYNEQFF,TGTGCCAGCAGCTTGGACAGGGATTTGGCGCGTGCCTACAATGAGCAGTTCTTC,-,TRBJ2-1,TRBV7-8,TRBD1
CAGWWAGRRYEQYF,TGTGCCGGATGGTGGGCGGGTCGTAGGTACGAGCAGTACTTC,-,TRBJ2-7,TRBV21-1,-
CASSSGRVETQYF,TGTGCCAGCAGCTCGGGGAGAGTGGAGACCCAGTACTTC,-,TRBJ2-5,TRBV7-9,-
CASSLEYGESYEQYF,TGTGCCAGCAGCTTGGAGTACGGAGAGTCCTACGAGCAGTACTTC,-,TRBJ2-7,TRBV5-4,-
CASSLTSGFYEQYF,TGTGCCAGCAGTTTGACTAGCGGGTTCTACGAGCAGTACTTC,once,TRBJ2-7,TRBV6-6,TRBD2
CAISVLGVSETQYF,TGTGCCATCAGTGTCCTAGGAGTCTCGGAGACCCAGTACTTC,-,TRBJ2-5,TRBV10-3,-
CAWQGIGEKLFF,TGTGCCTGGCAGGGAATTGGTGAAAAACTGTTTTTT,-,TRBJ1-4,TRBV30,-
CAWSRGQSTDTQYF,TGTGCCTGGAGTCGCGGGCAGAGCACAGATACGCAGTATTTT,few,TRBJ2-3,TRBV30,-
CASEGTASYGYTF,TGTGCCAGCGAGGGGACAGCGAGCTATGGCTACACCTTC,-,TRBJ1-2,TRBV6-5,TRBD1
CASGRGDRVATNEKLFF,TGTGCCAGCGGACGCGGCGACAGAGTTGCAACTAATGAAAAACTGTTTTTT,-,TRBJ1-4,TRBV28,-
CSVGLAGGNYNEQFF,TGCAGCGTTGGCCTAGCGGGAGGCAACTACAATGAGCAGTTCTTC,-,TRBJ2-1,TRBV29-1,TRBD2
CASSYSTGLSYEQYF,TGTGCCAGCAGCTACTCGACAGGACTCTCCTACGAGCAGTACTTC,-,TRBJ2-7,TRBV6-5,-
CASSRLRGYTF,TGTGCCAGCAGTCGACTGAGGGGCTACACCTTC,-,TRBJ1-2,TRBV28,-
CASSSGRETWADTQYF,TGTGCCAGCAGCTCCGGGCGGGAGACCTGGGCAGATACGCAGTATTTT,-,TRBJ2-3,TRBV7-9,TRBD2
CASSPSFSSSSNQPQHF,TGTGCCAGCAGCCCCTCCTTTAGCAGCAGTAGCAATCAGCCCCAGCATTTT,-,TRBJ1-5,TRBV7-2,-
CASSEDRTGGSLIF,TGCGCCAGCAGTGAGGACCGGACAGGGGGTTCGCTCATTTTT,-,TRBJ1-4,TRBV10-1,TRBD1
CASSGFRGQTEAFF,TGTGCCAGCAGTGGATTCAGGGGGCAGACTGAAGCTTTCTTT,-,TRBJ1-1,TRBV6-1,TRBD1
CASTGKGPGPRGGYTF,TGTGCCAGCACCGGTAAGGGCCCAGGCCCAAGGGGCGGCTACACCTTC,few,TRBJ1-2,TRBV6-6,-
CASSPWGDGQPNEQFF,TGTGCCAGCTCACCCTGGGGGGACGGCCAACCCAATGAGCAGTTCTTC,-,TRBJ2-1,TRBV18,-
CASRFLGGTEAFF,TGTGCCAGCAGATTCTTAGGGGGCACTGAAGCTTTCTTT,-,TRBJ1-1,TRBV6-5,-
CASSLDRYTEAFF,TGTGCCAGCAGCTTAGACAGGTACACTGAAGCTTTCTTT,-,TRBJ1-1,TRBV7-8,-
CASHPGDSPLHF,TGTGCCAGCCACCCGGGGGATTCACCCCTCCACTTT,-,TRBJ1-6,TRBV2,-
CASSSMKTVGAYGYTF,TGTGCCAGCAGCTCCATGAAGACGGTGGGGGCGTATGGCTACACCTTC,-,TRBJ1-2,TRBV5-4,-
CASSLTGGDSNQPQHF,TGTGCCAGCAGCCTTACAGGGGGCGACTCTAATCAGCCCCAGCATTTT,-,TRBJ1-5,TRBV5-5,TRBD1
CASSLARTSGKGELFF,TGCGCCAGCAGCTTGGCAAGGACTAGCGGGAAGGGGGAGCTGTTTTTT,-,TRBJ2-2,TRBV5-1,TRBD2
CATRTGQGYNEQFF,TGCGCCACCCGAACGGGACAGGGATACAATGAGCAGTTCTTC,-,TRBJ2-1,TRBV5-1,TRBD1
CASGGSTYNEQFF,TGTGCCAGCGGCGGGAGTACCTACAATGAGCAGTTCTTC,-,TRBJ2-1,TRBV6-1,TRBD2
CASREATGQGYEQYF,TGTGCCAGCAGGGAGGCGACGGGACAGGGCTACGAGCAGTACTTC,-,TRBJ2-7,TRBV28,TRBD1
CASFGQAANYGYTF,TGTGCCAGTTTCGGACAGGCTGCTAACTATGGCTACACCTTC,-,TRBJ1-2,TRBV6-4,TRBD1
CASSARTSGSGTGELFF,TGTGCCAGCAGTGCGAGGACTAGCGGGAGCGGAACCGGGGAGCTGTTTTTT,-,TRBJ2-2,TRBV6-1,TRBD2
CASSQSRGDTQYF,TGCGCCAGCAGCCAAAGCAGGGGAGATACGCAGTATTTT,-,TRBJ2-3,TRBV4-1,-
CASREVGRGQPQHF,TGCGCCAGCAGGGAGGTTGGGCGGGGCCAGCCCCAGCATTTT,-,TRBJ1-5,TRBV4-1,-
CASSEGSSSYEQYF,TGTGCCAGCAGTGAGGGCTCGTCCTCCTACGAGCAGTACTTC,-,TRBJ2-7,TRBV6-1,-